Following are 16 T cell receptor beta chains from one sample sequenced in a study of T cell responses to AZD1222 COVID-19 vaccine. Method: immunoSEQ multiplex PCR; TCRdb's copy keeps in-frame clones and lacks some. The data show around 180,000 clones, over 80% seen once. The source material was peripheral blood, sampled on day 0 of AZD1222 vaccination. The source is an adult in good health.

The rearrangement links TRBV2 to TRBJ2-3; D gene unclear. Germline V CDR1 and CDR2: SNHLY, FYNNEI. This CDR3 has 14 residues. The V end lost 3 bases, the J end lost 7 bases, and 14 bases lay between the germline ends. CDR3 DNA: TGTGCCAGCAGTGAGTCCTCGAATCGAAATACGCAGTATTTT. This encodes CASSESSNRNTQYF. The full variable domain, completed using reference TRBV2 and TRBJ2-3, is EPEVTQTPSHQVTQMGQEVILRCVPISNHLYFYWYRQILGQKVEFLVSFYNNEISEKSEIFDDQFSVERPDGSNFTLKIRSTKLEDSAMYFCASSESSNRNTQYFGPGTRLTVL.

The chain recombines TRBV28 with TRBJ2-3; D is uncertain. V lost 4 bases, J lost 0 bases, and 17 bases lay in between. Germline V gene sequence: CDR1 MDHEN, CDR2 SYDVKM. CDR3 length: 17 residues. DNA of the CDR3: TGTGCCAGCAGTTCCCCGCGCTTGGCGCACAGCACAGATACGCAGTATTTT. Translating gives CASSSPRLAHSTDTQYF.

The chain links TRBV28 to TRBJ2-7, with 8 bases lining up with TRBD1. CDR1 is MDHEN, CDR2 SYDVKM, per germline. V gave up 5 bases and J gave up 3 bases; unmatched junction bases: 12. CDR3 length: 16 amino acids. CDR3 loop: CASSAGTGSLRYEQYV. CDR3 DNA: TGTGCCAGCAGTGCCGGGACAGGTTCCCTCCGCTACGAGCAGTACGTC.

The chain joins TRBV15 to TRBJ2-3; D uncertain. This CDR3 has 13 amino acids. Between the trimmed V and J ends, which lost 0 bases and 5 bases, there was a span of 6 bases. Germline CDR1 is LNHNV and CDR2 is YYDKDF (reference sequence). The CDR3 DNA follows: TGTGCCACCAGCAGAGACCCGAAAGATACGCAGTATTTT. This sequence encodes CATSRDPKDTQYF.

This clone appeared a single time. This sequence joins TRBV7-9 and TRBJ1-2; D may be TRBD1 (5 bases). The CDR3 runs to 14 residues. The V and J ends lost 9 bases and 1 base respectively, with 15 bases between them. Germline V gives CDR1 SEHNR, CDR2 FQNEAQ (reference sequence). The CDR3 DNA reads as TGTGCCAGTTGGGGGACTCCATTTAACTATGGCTACACCTTC. It is translated as CASWGTPFNYGYTF.

The gene calls are TRBV7-2 and TRBJ2-3; no definite D call. The V and J ends lost 6 bases and 0 bases respectively, with 7 bases between them. CDR1 and CDR2 from the germline V gene are SGHTA and FQGNSA. The CDR3 runs 13 residues. CDR3 protein: CASRAGSTDTQYF. The CDR3 coding sequence is TGTGCCAGCAGGGCCGGAAGCACAGATACGCAGTATTTT.

The V gene is TRBV7-8, the J gene TRBJ1-5, with D perhaps matching TRBD1 (5 bases). The V gene lost 5 bases and the J gene lost 6 bases, with 20 bases spanning the gap. Germline V lookup: CDR1 SGHVS, CDR2 FQNEAQ. This CDR3 spans 16 amino acids. CDR3 region: CASSLRTPGLSQPQHF. CDR3 DNA sequence: TGTGCCAGCAGCCTTAGAACCCCAGGGTTAAGTCAGCCCCAGCATTTT.

This clone was detected only once. The V call is TRBV19, the J call TRBJ1-1; D unresolved. V was trimmed by 7 bases and J by 8 bases, leaving 23 bases between them. The CDR3 sequence is 15 residues long. Germline CDR1 is LNHDA and CDR2 is SQIVND (reference sequence). CDR3 protein: CASTLGLRREGEAFF. CDR3 nucleotides: TGTGCCAGTACCCTGGGGTTAAGGCGGGAGGGCGAAGCTTTCTTT.

V is TRBV28 and J is TRBJ1-1, with unresolved D. V lost 6 bases and J 3 bases, leaving 11 bases between the germline ends. There are 13 residues in the CDR3. The germline CDR1 and CDR2 sequences are MDHEN and SYDVKM. CDR3 protein: CASRFGFDTEAFF. Here the CDR3 DNA reads TGTGCCAGCAGATTCGGGTTCGACACTGAAGCTTTCTTT. Using reference TRBV28 and TRBJ1-1 for the parts outside the CDR3, the full variable domain is DVKVTQSSRYLVKRTGEKVFLECVQDMDHENMFWYRQDPGLGLRLIYFSYDVKMKEKGDIPEGYSVSREKKERFSLILESASTNQTSMYLCASRFGFDTEAFFGQGTRLTVV.

Only one count was recorded for this clone. The chain links TRBV9 to TRBJ1-1; 11 bases are a match to TRBD1. The J segment lost 5 bases and the V segment lost 4 bases, leaving 10 bases of the junction unmatched. The CDR3 has 16 amino acids. Germline V gives CDR1 SGDLS, CDR2 YYNGEE. DNA for the CDR3: TGTGCCAGCAGCTTTCTCCGGGACAGGGGGTATACTGAAGCTTTCTTT. Its protein is CASSFLRDRGYTEAFF. Full variable domain (remainder filled in from reference TRBV9 and TRBJ1-1): DSGVTQTPKHLITATGQRVTLRCSPRSGDLSVYWYQQSLDQGLQFLIQYYNGEERAKGNILERFSAQQFPDLHSELNLSSLELGDSALYFCASSFLRDRGYTEAFFGQGTRLTVV.

The rearrangement joins TRBV5-1 to TRBJ2-2, with 10 bases lining up with TRBD2. The CDR3 runs 17 residues. Germline V CDR1 and CDR2: SGHRS, YFSETQ. V lost 5 bases and J lost 0; bases outside the gene matches: 7. The CDR3 reads CASSSLAGHANTGELFF. CDR3 coding DNA: TGCGCCAGCAGTTCACTAGCGGGGCACGCGAACACCGGGGAGCTGTTTTTT.

The V gene is TRBV11-2, the J gene TRBJ2-1; D might be TRBD2 (6 bases). The CDR3 contains 16 residues. Germline CDR1 and CDR2: SGHAT and FQNNGV. V shed 0 bases and J shed 4 bases, with 13 bases lying between them. The DNA of the CDR3 is TGTGCCAGCAGCTTAGATAATGGCGGGAAGTACAATGAGCAGTTCTTC. It yields the protein CASSLDNGGKYNEQFF.

This chain connects TRBV29-1 to TRBJ2-5; 7 positions match TRBD1. Per the germline V gene, CDR1 is SQVTM and CDR2 is ANQGSEA. V gave up 6 bases and J gave up 0 bases; unmatched junction bases: 4. The CDR3 totals 13 residues. The CDR3 is CSVGGLYQETQYF. The CDR3, as DNA: TGCAGCGTAGGGGGCTTGTACCAAGAGACCCAGTACTTC.

This clone appeared a single time. The chain joins TRBV5-8 to TRBJ2-5; possibly TRBD1 for D (6 bases). The CDR3 totals 18 residues. The V end was cut by 4 bases, the J end by 0 bases, with 22 bases between. Germline-derived CDR1 and CDR2 are SGHTS and YDEGEE. The CDR3 reads CASSGWTPTGLYQETQYF. CDR3 in DNA: TGTGCCAGCAGCGGGTGGACCCCGACAGGATTGTACCAAGAGACCCAGTACTTC.

The chain joins TRBV28 to TRBJ2-7, with 7 positions matching TRBD2. The V segment lost 5 bases and the J segment 5 bases; nucleotides outside the gene matches: 6. The CDR3 covers 13 residues. CDR1 MDHEN and CDR2 SYDVKM come from the germline V gene. The CDR3 is CASSGGGLDEQYF. The CDR3 DNA reads as TGTGCCAGCAGTGGGGGGGGATTGGACGAGCAGTACTTC.

The gene calls are TRBV19 and TRBJ2-2, with D possibly TRBD1 on 5 matching bases. CDR1 LNHDA and CDR2 SQIVND come from the germline V gene (reference sequence). V was pared by 1 base and J by 5 bases, with 14 bases between. This CDR3 is built from 16 residues. CDR3 sequence reads: CASSIGLKGRTGELFF. The CDR3 DNA follows: TGTGCCAGTAGTATAGGATTGAAGGGGCGGACCGGGGAGCTGTTTTTT.